What follows is one T cell receptor (beta chain) and its context. This clonotype was observed a handful of times. What this receptor recognizes is not known. No base qualities exist here, and no much larger clone lies one base off it. The sample is drawn from a study of glioma-infiltrating T cells (dated by TCRdb to 2016 to 2017). For the wider study: Low-grade gliomas were WHO grade II oligodendrogliomas or astrocytomas, and glioblastomas were WHO grade IV tumors sampled at initial rather than recurrent diagnosis. Glioma patients received dexamethasone for six or fewer days before surgery. The sequencing target for blood libraries was roughly 4.5- to 11-fold coverage of approximately 1 million peripheral T cells. Glioma tissue, non-neoplastic brain tissue and matched peripheral blood mononuclear cells were used as sources from which TCR alpha- and beta-chain repertoires were sequenced. To gauge divergence between tissue and blood T-cell populations, every tissue-infiltrating repertoire was compared against the peripheral blood repertoire from the same patient. The paired cohort was made up of three low-grade glioma patients, about 8 primary glioblastoma patients and three non-glioma patients who contributed non-neoplastic brain tissue.

What the authors observed across the whole study: Very few CDR3 sequences were found to be shared between tissue and blood, and this scarcity was attributed to high CDR3 diversity and limited sampling. Group comparisons were based on small numbers of patients: three non-neoplastic, three low-grade glioma and 7 to 9 glioblastoma patients. VJ-independent divergence between tissue and blood was lower than expected in non-neoplastic patients but higher than expected in all gliomas, particularly low-grade gliomas. Patients with low tissue-blood divergence were marked by a signature set of shared blood CDR3 motifs, and that set was depleted in highly divergent patients.

TCR alpha and beta CDR3 regions were amplified with the iRepertoire nested amplicon-rescue multiplex PCR (arm-PCR) platform from RNA. One-step reverse transcription and amplification used about 95-400 ng of tissue mRNA or PBMC total RNA as input. Following bead purification, Illumina adapters were added by a secondary multiplex PCR, and the libraries were gel-purified between 200 and 400 bp. Internal 6-nucleotide barcodes were carried by the libraries and were used for demultiplexing. Sequencing of libraries was performed on an Illumina MiSeq with 2x220 or 2x250 nucleotide paired-end reads. On the authors' methods: Paired reads were merged using FLASH 1.2.11 and aligned with BWA-MEM to the GRCh37 human genome, and TRA and TRB reads were then extracted. An IMGT-derived reference of cassette sequences and CDR3 motifs, with pseudogenes included, was used for V and J assignment. Reads were translated in three frames, and productive CDR3s were defined as those with a C...FGXG motif and no stop codons. Clonotypes were defined as unique combinations of V-J cassette pair and CDR3 amino acid sequence. Reads were filtered by Hamming distance, thresholded by each sample's sequence error rate in mapped regions. The public reads were reanalyzed by TCRdb: fastp trimming at Q25, MiXCR alignment, in-frame beta chains only. Each CDR3 protein gets just one entry, which takes the most common genes and DNA from the rows behind it. It is TCRdb's table, rather than the study itself, that gives the V and J calls and clone size. Within this sample are about 410,000 distinct CDR3 sequences, with roughly two fifths of them counted one time only. Together, the top ten hold approximately 12% of the sample.

CDR1 and CDR2 are read off the germline V gene (reference sequence) as MNHEY and SMNVEV. The CDR3 numbers 18 residues from cysteine through phenylalanine. The entry retains the CDR3 DNA only, 54 bases that are in frame from base 1. The V and J ends are trimmed by 2 bases and 7 bases, leaving 26 bases between them. Surgical brain or tumor specimens were cryofrozen in liquid nitrogen immediately after resection, and peripheral blood cells were collected concurrently. The sequencing input was glioma tissue, nonneoplastic brain tissue, or PBMCs (not recorded which). This clonotype was obtained from a human donor with low-grade glioma or glioblastoma, undergoing nonglioma brain surgery, or in good health (not recorded which). The sequence is built from TRBV27 and TRBJ2-5; TRBD2 is perhaps the D gene, given 6 matching bases. In nucleotides, the sequence is TGTGCCAGCAGTTTAGGGACCCCTGAGGTCGCGGCCGGGGGGACCCAGTACTTC. Its protein is CASSLGTPEVAAGGTQYF.